This passage covers 28 T cell receptor beta chains from one sample sequenced in a study of blood T cell repertoires in COVID-19. Using immunoSEQ multiplex PCR, the repertoire was profiled, and TCRdb retains in-frame clones only, with some absent. Of about 310,000 clones listed, roughly 89% are singletons. Sequenced input: peripheral blood. The receptors derive from a woman aged 40 to 50 with COVID-19, enrolled during active disease.

This chain uses TRBV5-1 with TRBJ2-3, with D unclear. This CDR3 region has 14 residues. Germline assignment: CDR1 SGHRS and CDR2 YFSETQ. V was trimmed by 4 bases and J by 1 base, leaving 10 bases between them. CDR3 sequence (DNA): TGCGCCAGCAGCCTCCAGACTGGCACAGATACGCAGTATTTT. Residues: CASSLQTGTDTQYF.

The chain uses TRBV4-3 and TRBJ2-7, with 10 bases aligning to TRBD1. The CDR3 is 15 residues long. CDR1 and CDR2 (germline): LGHNA, YSLEER. Trimming cost V 3 bases and J 4 bases; bases outside gene matches: 6. The CDR3 protein is CASSHRQGAGYEQYF. The CDR3 nucleotides read TGCGCCAGCAGCCATAGACAGGGGGCAGGGTACGAGCAGTACTTC.

This sequence joins TRBV7-2 and TRBJ1-3; D remains ambiguous. The germline V and J ends were trimmed by 5 bases and 0 bases, with 11 bases remaining between them. This CDR3 is 15 amino acids long. Germline V gene data show CDR1 as SGHTA and CDR2 as FQGNSA. The CDR3 sequence: CASSPGVRSGNTIYF. CDR3 DNA: TGTGCCAGCAGCCCCGGGGTCCGCTCTGGAAACACCATATATTTT.

The chain uses TRBV19 and TRBJ1-5; 7 nucleotides agree with TRBD1. J was trimmed by 2 bases and V by 6 bases; bases with no gene match: 7. This CDR3 spans 15 amino acids. CDR1 LNHDA and CDR2 SQIVND come from the germline V gene (reference sequence). For the CDR3, the DNA is TGTGCCAGTAGCAACAGGGGATTCGGCAATCAGCCCCAGCATTTT. Its translation is CASSNRGFGNQPQHF. Complete variable domain (other parts from reference TRBV19 and TRBJ1-5): DGGITQSPKYLFRKEGQNVTLSCEQNLNHDAMYWYRQDPGQGLRLIYYSQIVNDFQKGDIAEGYSVSREKKESFPLTVTSAQKNPTAFYLCASSNRGFGNQPQHFGDGTRLSIL.

The V and J genes are TRBV4-3 and TRBJ1-6, with D possibly TRBD1 on 5 matching bases. This CDR3 is 15 amino acids long. Germline CDR1 and CDR2: LGHNA and YSLEER. V was trimmed by 0 bases and J by 6 bases, leaving 9 bases between them. CDR3 sequence reads: CASSQDRAVNSPLHF. In nucleotides, the CDR3 is TGCGCCAGCAGCCAAGACAGGGCCGTTAATTCACCCCTCCACTTT.

CDR3 coding DNA: TGTGCCAGCAGCCCCGGACTAGTGGGTAGGACAGATACGCAGTATTTT. This sequence encodes CASSPGLVGRTDTQYF. The chain couples TRBV5-6 to TRBJ2-3; 7 bases line up with TRBD2. Germline CDR1 SGHDT, CDR2 YYEEEE. The CDR3 spans 16 residues. With 4 bases clipped from V and 3 bases from J, the junction kept 11 bases outside the gene matches.

This clone was observed a few times. This chain connects TRBV29-1 to TRBJ1-5; no firm D call. With 4 bases removed from V and 4 bases from J, the gap between germline ends came to 5 bases. Germline assignment: CDR1 SQVTM and CDR2 ANQGSEA. The CDR3 runs 11 residues. The DNA of the CDR3 is TGCAGCGTTGTATTGAATCAGCCCCAGCATTTT. Translation gives CSVVLNQPQHF.

This sequence joins TRBV19 and TRBJ1-5; D possibly corresponds to TRBD1 (6 bases). Per germline, CDR1 LNHDA and CDR2 SQIVND (reference sequence). V lost 3 bases and J 7 bases, leaving 13 bases between the germline ends. The CDR3 totals 14 residues. The CDR3 region is CASSINRVEQPQHF. CDR3 bases: TGTGCCAGTAGTATTAACAGGGTAGAACAGCCCCAGCATTTT.

The V and J genes are TRBV5-4 and TRBJ1-6; TRBD1 agrees at 8 bases. CDR3 length equals 15 residues. The V gene's germline CDR1 is SGHNT and CDR2 YYREEE (reference sequence). The ends lost 4 bases at V and 8 bases at J; junction bases unmatched: 8. This CDR3 is CASSPTGGSYSPLHF. As DNA, the CDR3 is TGTGCCAGCAGCCCCACAGGGGGGTCTTATTCACCCCTCCACTTT. Full variable domain (rest looked up from reference TRBV5-4 and TRBJ1-6): ETGVTQSPTHLIKTRGQQVTLRCSSQSGHNTVSWYQQALGQGPQFIFQYYREEENGRGNFPPRFSGLQFPNYSSELNVNALELDDSALYLCASSPTGGSYSPLHFGNGTRLTVT.

V gene TRBV10-3 combines with J gene TRBJ1-2; 8 bases match TRBD1. The ends lost 4 bases at V and 5 bases at J; junction bases unmatched: 3. The CDR3 extends over 13 amino acids. Germline values: CDR1 ENHRY, CDR2 SYGVKD. CDR3 amino acids: CAISGGQEYGYTF. The CDR3 DNA reads as TGTGCCATCAGTGGGGGACAGGAGTATGGCTACACCTTC.

The genes are TRBV2 and TRBJ2-3; tentatively, D is TRBD1 (6 bases). The CDR3 runs 15 residues. The germline V gene has CDR1 SNHLY and CDR2 FYNNEI. The ends were cut back, 0 bases at V and 3 bases at J, with 10 bases in the middle. CDR3 amino acids: CASSEAGAETDTQYF. CDR3 coding DNA: TGTGCCAGCAGTGAAGCGGGGGCCGAGACAGATACGCAGTATTTT.

The chain recombines TRBV2 with TRBJ2-2; D gene unclear. The CDR3 consists of 15 residues. V lost 4 bases, J lost 0 bases, and 9 bases lay in between. Germline V gene lookup returns CDR1 SNHLY and CDR2 FYNNEI. The CDR3 sequence: CASSVVLPNTGELFF. The CDR3 DNA reads TGTGCCAGCAGTGTAGTATTACCGAACACCGGGGAGCTGTTTTTT.

The V gene is TRBV4-3, the J gene TRBJ2-1, with D maybe TRBD2 (8 bases). V was clipped by 0 bases and J by 4 bases, with 19 bases between them. The CDR3 consists of 18 residues. Germline assignment: CDR1 LGHNA and CDR2 YSLEER. In DNA form, the CDR3 reads TGCGCCAGCAGCCAAGATGGTAGGGGGCTAGCGGGTTACAATGAGCAGTTCTTC. Protein product: CASSQDGRGLAGYNEQFF.

The chain has TRBV6-5 and TRBJ2-7; D is perhaps TRBD1 (5 bases). V gave up 0 bases and J gave up 4 bases, with 16 bases separating them. Germline CDR1 reads MNHEY; CDR2 reads SVGAGI. This CDR3 is 16 amino acids long. The CDR3 bases are TGTGCCAGCAGTTACTCTAGGGCAGGGAAAAGGTACGAGCAGTACTTC. Translated, it gives CASSYSRAGKRYEQYF.

The genes are TRBV6-5 and TRBJ1-1, with 7 bases that match TRBD1. Germline loops: CDR1 MNHEY, CDR2 SVGAGI. The junction had 2 bases not matched to a gene; V was cut back by 4 bases and J by 6 bases. The CDR3 totals 12 residues. The CDR3 region is CASSFRGAEAFF. In nucleotides, the CDR3 is TGTGCCAGCAGTTTCAGGGGGGCTGAAGCTTTCTTT.

V is TRBV28 and J is TRBJ2-3, with 10 bases identical to TRBD1. The CDR3 sequence is 15 residues long. V lost 10 bases and J lost 6; bases outside the gene matches: 13. The germline CDR1 and CDR2 sequences are MDHEN and SYDVKM. CDR3 sequence (DNA): TGTGCCACCACCGGCGGGACAGGGGCAGGGGATACGCAGTATTTT. It encodes CATTGGTGAGDTQYF.

The chain joins TRBV27 to TRBJ1-1; tentatively, D is TRBD1 (6 bases). The CDR3 has 14 residues. Germline V gene sequence: CDR1 MNHEY, CDR2 SMNVEV (reference sequence). Trimming removed 6 bases at V and 0 bases at J, with 11 bases between. The chain's CDR3 is CASRPDRVNTEAFF. CDR3 coding DNA: TGTGCCAGCAGGCCGGACAGAGTGAACACTGAAGCTTTCTTT.

V and J are TRBV7-9 and TRBJ1-1; TRBD1 aligns across 9 bases. This CDR3 region has 14 residues. Germline V lookup: CDR1 SEHNR, CDR2 FQNEAQ (reference sequence). Trimming at V came to 1 base and at J to 8 bases, leaving 5 bases not matched to a gene. DNA for the CDR3: TGTGCCAGCAGCTTAGAGACAGGGGGTAACGAAGCTTTCTTT. It encodes CASSLETGGNEAFF.

The chain carries TRBV9 and TRBJ2-7, with TRBD2 identical over 8 bases. Germline V gene data show CDR1 as SGDLS and CDR2 as YYNGEE. This CDR3 has 15 residues. J lost 3 bases, V lost 0 bases, and 5 bases had no gene match. The CDR3 coding sequence is TGTGCCAGCAGCGTAGAGGGCGGGGGGAGCTACGAGCAGTACTTC. It codes for CASSVEGGGSYEQYF.

The table lists this clone with a count of one. The chain carries TRBV27 and TRBJ2-5; 7 nucleotides line up with TRBD1. The germline V gene has CDR1 MNHEY and CDR2 SMNVEV (reference sequence). Trimming cost V 3 bases and J 2 bases; bases outside gene matches: 3. The CDR3 runs 14 residues. This CDR3 is CASSFGDRQETQYF. The CDR3 DNA follows: TGTGCCAGCAGTTTTGGGGACAGACAAGAGACCCAGTACTTC.

The V call is TRBV15, the J call TRBJ2-1; 10 nucleotides line up with TRBD2. CDR1 LNHNV and CDR2 YYDKDF come from the germline V gene (reference sequence). The CDR3 loop spans 17 amino acids. The ends lost 1 base at V and 4 bases at J; junction bases unmatched: 7. The CDR3 bases are TGTGCCACCAGCAGAGCTTTTAGCGGGAGGATTTACAATGAGCAGTTCTTC. Translated, it gives CATSRAFSGRIYNEQFF.

The chain combines TRBV19 with TRBJ2-4, with 8 bases identical to TRBD1. Germline assignment: CDR1 LNHDA and CDR2 SQIVND (reference sequence). V gave up 7 bases and J gave up 7 bases; unmatched junction bases: 12. The CDR3 consists of 15 residues. The CDR3 protein is CASTVSAGGINIQYF. DNA for the CDR3: TGTGCCAGTACGGTTTCGGCAGGGGGCATCAACATTCAGTACTTC.

This sequence joins TRBV11-2 and TRBJ2-1; 9 bases fit TRBD2. V was clipped by 5 bases and J by 4 bases; unmatched bases: 3. From germline, CDR1 is SGHAT and CDR2 FQNNGV. The CDR3 has 14 amino acids. The CDR3 sequence is CASSGLANYNEQFF. The CDR3 nucleotides are TGTGCCAGCAGCGGACTAGCGAATTACAATGAGCAGTTCTTC.

The chain has TRBV18 and TRBJ1-2; no clear D gene. Per germline, CDR1 KGHSH and CDR2 LQKENI. The CDR3 consists of 16 residues. Trimming stripped 1 base from V and 4 bases from J, with 16 bases between. The CDR3 region has the DNA TGTGCCAGCTCACCACGACGGGGAGCCCTCAGCTATGGCTACACCTTC. Protein: CASSPRRGALSYGYTF.

V is TRBV28 and J is TRBJ2-2; TRBD1 matches 8 bases. Germline values: CDR1 MDHEN, CDR2 SYDVKM. J was trimmed by 7 bases and V by 8 bases; bases with no gene match: 12. There are 15 residues in the CDR3. The CDR3 region is CASGVSGGAFGELFF. In DNA, the CDR3 is TGTGCCAGCGGAGTGTCAGGGGGCGCGTTCGGGGAGCTGTTTTTT.

The gene calls are TRBV7-8 and TRBJ1-2; perhaps TRBD1 as D (5 bases). The V gene's germline CDR1 is SGHVS and CDR2 FQNEAQ. The CDR3 consists of 14 residues. The V and J ends lost 5 bases and 4 bases respectively, with 14 bases between them. The CDR3 reads CASSQGAGIYGYTF. CDR3 nucleotide sequence: TGTGCCAGCAGCCAAGGTGCAGGGATCTATGGCTACACCTTC.

V is TRBV6-5 and J is TRBJ2-7; 7 bases are shared with TRBD1. V trimming: 2 bases; J trimming: 3 bases; junction bases outside the gene matches: 4. Germline loops: CDR1 MNHEY, CDR2 SVGAGI. CDR3 length: 14 amino acids. The CDR3 sequence: CASSYGTVGYEQYF. CDR3 sequence (DNA): TGTGCCAGCAGTTACGGGACAGTAGGCTACGAGCAGTACTTC.

This clone has only one observation. This chain links TRBV19 with TRBJ1-4, with D possibly TRBD1 on 5 matching bases. This CDR3 contains 14 residues. V lost 5 bases and J lost 6, with 13 bases in between. CDR1 is LNHDA and CDR2 is SQIVND in the germline V gene (reference sequence). CDR3 sequence reads: CASSFLREDEKLFF. The CDR3 bases are TGTGCCAGTAGTTTCCTCAGGGAGGATGAAAAACTGTTTTTT.